The 27 T cell receptor beta chains below were found in one sample sequenced in a study of radiotherapy plus CTLA-4 blockade in lung cancer. Using immunoSEQ multiplex PCR, the repertoire was profiled, and TCRdb retains in-frame clones only, with some absent. The table lists about 62,000 clones, roughly 76% of them singletons. Source: peripheral blood, taken from a patient treated with radiotherapy plus ipilimumab. Receptor source: a human donor with non-small cell lung cancer who had a complete response to radiotherapy plus ipilimumab.

This clone was recorded only once. The chain recombines TRBV27 with TRBJ2-7; TRBD2 matches 9 bases. Per germline, CDR1 MNHEY and CDR2 SMNVEV (reference sequence). The V segment lost 4 bases and the J segment 3 bases; nucleotides outside the gene matches: 7. The CDR3 spans 15 residues. The CDR3: CASSSLAGAGYEQYF. In nucleotides, the CDR3 is TGTGCCAGCAGTTCTTTAGCGGGAGCTGGCTACGAGCAGTACTTC.

The rearrangement joins TRBV5-1 to TRBJ2-7, with D perhaps TRBD1 (5 bases). V was shortened by 3 bases and J by 4 bases, with 11 bases between the two germline ends. The CDR3 has 13 amino acids. Germline V gene sequence: CDR1 SGHRS, CDR2 YFSETQ. This chain's CDR3 is CASSSTTGYEQYF. The CDR3 DNA reads TGCGCCAGCAGCTCCACTACAGGTTACGAGCAGTACTTC.

The V gene is TRBV27, the J gene TRBJ2-7; D ambiguous. The V end lost 5 bases, the J end lost 4 bases, and 12 bases lay between the germline ends. Looked up from germline, CDR1 is MNHEY and CDR2 is SMNVEV (reference sequence). This CDR3 region has 13 residues. CDR3 nucleotide sequence: TGTGCCAGCAGTCCTCGTCCCAGTTACGAGCAGTACTTC. This gives the protein CASSPRPSYEQYF.

The CDR3: CAWSGHRTGGSQPQHF. CDR3 DNA sequence: TGTGCCTGGAGTGGCCATCGGACAGGGGGCAGTCAGCCCCAGCATTTT. The chain combines TRBV30 with TRBJ1-5; 11 bases fit TRBD1. The CDR3 contains 16 residues. CDR1 is GTSNPN, CDR2 SVGIG, per germline (reference sequence). V lost 1 base, J lost 6 bases, and 8 bases stayed unmatched.

The V and J genes are TRBV7-9 and TRBJ1-1; TRBD1 agrees at 7 bases. Germline CDR1 SEHNR, CDR2 FQNEAQ (reference sequence). This CDR3 is 12 amino acids long. Unmatched junction bases numbered 8, after V lost 5 bases and J lost 11 bases. CDR3 amino acids: CASSRDRPSAFF. In nucleotides, the CDR3 is TGTGCCAGCAGCCGGGACAGACCCTCTGCTTTCTTT.

This chain connects TRBV7-2 to TRBJ2-3; 7 positions agree with TRBD2. Germline loops: CDR1 SGHTA, CDR2 FQGNSA. This CDR3 is built from 17 residues. J lost 3 bases, V lost 0 bases, and 9 bases had no gene match. The CDR3 loop is CASSLAGGLITTDTQYF. In DNA form, the CDR3 reads TGTGCCAGCAGCTTAGCGGGGGGACTAATAACGACAGATACGCAGTATTTT.

This clone was counted once. The genes are TRBV27 and TRBJ2-7; TRBD1 might be the D (5 bases). The germline gives CDR1 MNHEY, CDR2 SMNVEV (reference sequence). The CDR3 consists of 14 residues. Trimming pared 6 bases from V and 3 bases from J, leaving 15 bases between. The CDR3 DNA reads TGTGCCAGCAGCCTCATCGGACACCTCTACGAGCAGTACTTC. Amino acid sequence: CASSLIGHLYEQYF.

V and J are TRBV18 and TRBJ2-3, with D unclear. The CDR3 sequence is 13 residues long. The V gene lost 0 bases and the J gene lost 3 bases, with 4 bases spanning the gap. Germline CDR1 is KGHSH and CDR2 is LQKENI. CDR3 sequence reads: CASSPPQTDTQYF. DNA of the CDR3: TGTGCCAGCTCACCACCGCAGACAGATACGCAGTATTTT.

The table lists this clone with a few counts. CDR3 DNA sequence: TGTGCCAGTAACAGGGGGCGAGGTCGAAACGAGCAGTACTTC. It is translated as CASNRGRGRNEQYF. This chain connects TRBV19 to TRBJ2-7; TRBD1 matches 9 bases. This CDR3 has 14 amino acids. In germline, CDR1 is LNHDA, CDR2 SQIVND (reference sequence). V lost 7 bases, J lost 5 bases, and 9 bases stayed unmatched.

The chain recombines TRBV11-2 with TRBJ1-1, with a weak D call TRBD1 (5 bases). V shed 2 bases and J shed 0 bases, with 10 bases lying between them. The germline V gene has CDR1 SGHAT and CDR2 FQNNGV. This CDR3 has 15 residues. The CDR3 protein is CASSLRATVNTEAFF. In nucleotides, the CDR3 is TGTGCCAGCAGCTTAAGGGCGACAGTGAACACTGAAGCTTTCTTT.

V gene TRBV11-2 combines with J gene TRBJ2-5, with D perhaps matching TRBD2 (5 bases). This CDR3 is built from 13 residues. V was trimmed by 0 bases and J by 6 bases, leaving 8 bases between them. Looked up from germline, CDR1 is SGHAT and CDR2 is FQNNGV. The CDR3 DNA reads as TGTGCCAGCAGCTTAGAACTAGGCAAGACCCAGTACTTC. It codes for CASSLELGKTQYF.

The genes are TRBV10-3 and TRBJ2-1; 10 bases are a match to TRBD2. With 7 bases clipped from V and 10 bases from J, the junction kept 10 bases outside the gene matches. Germline CDR1 reads ENHRY; CDR2 reads SYGVKD. CDR3 size: 14 residues. The CDR3 DNA is TGTGCCATCAAAGGAAGCGGGGGGGCTGGAGAGCAGTTCTTC. It translates to CAIKGSGGAGEQFF.

The chain carries TRBV10-3 and TRBJ1-1; 9 bases are a match to TRBD1. Looked up from germline, CDR1 is ENHRY and CDR2 is SYGVKD. The length of the CDR3 is 14 residues. The junction had 6 bases not matched to a gene; V was cut back by 6 bases and J by 4 bases. The DNA for the CDR3 is TGTGCCATCAGGGGACAGGGTTTGGGCACTGAAGCTTTCTTT. This codes for CAIRGQGLGTEAFF.

The chain employs TRBV2 and TRBJ2-5; tentative D call: TRBD1 (6 bases). The CDR3 runs 17 residues. V was trimmed by 2 bases and J by 1 base, leaving 17 bases between them. Germline assignment: CDR1 SNHLY and CDR2 FYNNEI. This CDR3 is CASSESSLVRGQETQYF. The CDR3 bases are TGTGCCAGCAGTGAATCGAGTCTGGTCAGGGGCCAAGAGACCCAGTACTTC.

The rearrangement uses TRBV7-9 and TRBJ2-3; TRBD2 matches at 9 bases. After removal of 2 bases from V and 0 bases from J, the junction contained 6 bases not matched to a gene. CDR1 SEHNR and CDR2 FQNEAQ come from the germline V gene (reference sequence). This CDR3 is 17 amino acids long. Here the CDR3 reads CASSLPLAGLSTDTQYF. The CDR3 DNA reads TGTGCCAGCAGCTTACCTCTAGCGGGGTTAAGCACAGATACGCAGTATTTT.

The count of this clone is one. V gene TRBV9 combines with J gene TRBJ2-3; 11 bases agree with TRBD1. With 0 bases clipped from V and 3 bases from J, the junction kept 3 bases outside the gene matches. CDR1 is SGDLS, CDR2 YYNGEE, per germline. This CDR3 contains 16 residues. DNA of the CDR3: TGTGCCAGCAGCGTAGAGGGGACAGGGGGGACAGATACGCAGTATTTT. This codes for CASSVEGTGGTDTQYF.

The table lists this clone with a count of one. The chain uses TRBV29-1 and TRBJ2-2; the D is unclear. Germline lookup yields CDR1 SQVTM and CDR2 ANQGSEA. The V end was cut by 3 bases, the J end by 1 base, with 6 bases between. This CDR3 contains 13 residues. Here the CDR3 DNA reads TGCAGCGTTGACGAGGAGAACACCGGGGAGCTGTTTTTT. Translation: CSVDEENTGELFF.

This sequence joins TRBV7-2 and TRBJ1-1, with TRBD1 matching over 8 bases. The V gene end was trimmed by 5 bases and the J gene end by 3 bases; junction bases not matched to a gene: 5. Germline values: CDR1 SGHTA, CDR2 FQGNSA. The CDR3 loop spans 14 amino acids. CDR3 nucleotides: TGTGCCAGCAGCCCATACAGGGGGGACACTGAAGCTTTCTTT. Residues: CASSPYRGDTEAFF.

This chain connects TRBV29-1 to TRBJ2-3; TRBD2 matches at 9 bases. Germline CDR1 reads SQVTM; CDR2 reads ANQGSEA. V shed 6 bases, J shed 0 bases, and the junction held 16 bases outside the gene matches. The CDR3 contains 18 residues. The CDR3 coding sequence is TGCAGCGTCGCTCGAACAGCGGGAGGCGGGACTAGCACAGATACGCAGTATTTT. Residues: CSVARTAGGGTSTDTQYF.

The chain couples TRBV28 to TRBJ1-1; 7 bases agree with TRBD1. Unmatched junction bases numbered 14, after V lost 8 bases and J lost 5 bases. This CDR3 is 15 amino acids long. Germline values: CDR1 MDHEN, CDR2 SYDVKM. The chain's CDR3 is CASHPGGTGRTEAFF. The CDR3 DNA reads as TGTGCCAGCCATCCAGGGGGTACAGGGAGGACTGAAGCTTTCTTT.

The V gene is TRBV30, the J gene TRBJ1-1, with 12 bases lining up with TRBD1. CDR3 size: 14 residues. Per germline, CDR1 GTSNPN and CDR2 SVGIG (reference sequence). V gave up 3 bases and J gave up 10 bases; unmatched junction bases: 9. The chain's CDR3 is CAWSLKGQGARAFF. The DNA of the CDR3 is TGTGCCTGGAGCCTTAAGGGACAGGGGGCCAGAGCTTTCTTT.

The chain combines TRBV7-9 with TRBJ2-5, with 13 bases identical to TRBD2. The germline V gene has CDR1 SEHNR and CDR2 FQNEAQ (reference sequence). J lost 2 bases, V lost 5 bases, and 5 bases had no gene match. CDR3 length equals 16 residues. CDR3 sequence reads: CASSTRLAGGQETQYF. CDR3 coding DNA: TGTGCCAGCAGCACCCGACTAGCGGGGGGACAAGAGACCCAGTACTTC. Full variable domain (outside the CDR3, taken from reference TRBV7-9 and TRBJ2-5): DTGVSQNPRHKITKRGQNVTFRCDPISEHNRLYWYRQTLGQGPEFLTYFQNEAQLEKSRLLSDRFSAERPKGSFSTLEIQRTEQGDSAMYLCASSTRLAGGQETQYFGPGTRLLVL.

The chain employs TRBV5-8 and TRBJ2-1; 9 nucleotides line up with TRBD1. The trim removed 3 bases at V and 2 bases at J, leaving 3 bases unmatched. Germline assignment: CDR1 SGHTS and CDR2 YDEGEE. The length of the CDR3 is 15 residues. In DNA, the CDR3 is TGTGCCAGCAGCTGGCGGGACAGGGCCTACAATGAGCAGTTCTTC. The encoded protein is CASSWRDRAYNEQFF.

The J gene is TRBJ1-2, the V gene TRBV2; D perhaps matches TRBD1 (6 bases). CDR1 is SNHLY and CDR2 is FYNNEI in the germline V gene. The CDR3 sequence is 14 residues long. The V end lost 6 bases, the J end lost 5 bases, and 16 bases lay between the germline ends. In DNA, the CDR3 is TGTGCCAGCAGGACAGGAACACCCTATTATGGCTACACCTTC. It specifies CASRTGTPYYGYTF.

In its sample, this clone was seen a few times. The chain employs TRBV14 and TRBJ1-4, with 8 bases matching TRBD1. There are 15 residues in the CDR3. The germline CDR1 and CDR2 sequences are SGHDN and FVKESK. The J segment lost 8 bases and the V segment lost 5 bases, leaving 10 bases of the junction unmatched. As DNA, the CDR3 is TGTGCCAGCAGCGTTGCCGGGACAGGCCCGGAAAAACTGTTTTTT. As protein: CASSVAGTGPEKLFF.

This clone was observed a single time. The V call is TRBV30, the J call TRBJ1-3; no reliable D call. The germline gives CDR1 GTSNPN, CDR2 SVGIG (reference sequence). V dropped 5 bases and J dropped 0 bases, with 11 bases sitting between them. This CDR3 has 14 residues. The CDR3 sequence: CAWEDPRSGNTIYF. Here the CDR3 DNA reads TGTGCCTGGGAGGATCCCCGCTCTGGAAACACCATATATTTT.

The chain recombines TRBV7-9 with TRBJ1-1; no clear D. The CDR3 is 15 amino acids. The V end was cut by 0 bases, the J end by 0 bases, with 8 bases between. The germline V gene has CDR1 SEHNR and CDR2 FQNEAQ (reference sequence). The CDR3 DNA follows: TGTGCCAGCAGCTTAGCTCGCGGTATGAACACTGAAGCTTTCTTT. As protein: CASSLARGMNTEAFF.